The 20 T cell receptor beta chains reported below all come from one sample, sequenced in a study of radiotherapy plus CTLA-4 blockade in lung cancer. Assay used: immunoSEQ multiplex PCR; TCRdb lists only in-frame clones, some missing. The profile shows roughly 92,000 clones, 70% to 90% of them singletons. The sample here was peripheral blood, taken from a patient treated with radiotherapy plus ipilimumab. Receptors originate from a human donor with non-small cell lung cancer who had a partial response to radiotherapy plus ipilimumab.

The rearrangement uses TRBV4-1 and TRBJ1-6, with 10 bases aligning to TRBD1. Trimming took 0 bases from V and 11 from J; bases not matched to a gene: 4. The CDR3 runs to 15 residues. Per germline, CDR1 MGHRA and CDR2 YSYEKL. The CDR3 nucleotides read TGCGCCAGCAGCCAAGATGGGACAGGGGAGGCACCCCTCCACTTT. Amino acids: CASSQDGTGEAPLHF.

The rearrangement links TRBV28 to TRBJ1-4, with D tentatively TRBD1 (5 bases). Germline V gene sequence: CDR1 MDHEN, CDR2 SYDVKM. Trimming cost V 6 bases and J 0 bases, with 14 bases left between them. The CDR3 is 16 amino acids. CDR3 DNA sequence: TGTGCCAGCAGCCCCCGACAGCATACAACTAATGAAAAACTGTTTTTT. This translates into CASSPRQHTTNEKLFF.

The rearrangement uses TRBV27 and TRBJ1-5, with D possibly TRBD1 on 6 matching bases. The ends were cut back, 4 bases at V and 5 bases at J, with 9 bases in the middle. CDR3 length equals 13 residues. Per germline, CDR1 MNHEY and CDR2 SMNVEV (reference sequence). In nucleotides, the CDR3 is TGTGCCAGCAGTTGGGGGCGAGATCAGCCCCAGCATTTT. Translated, it gives CASSWGRDQPQHF.

A single count supports this clone. J is TRBJ2-5 and V is TRBV7-9; D is uncertain. V was pared by 7 bases and J by 4 bases, with 10 bases between. The CDR3 is 12 amino acids. Looked up from germline, CDR1 is SEHNR and CDR2 is FQNEAQ (reference sequence). The CDR3 DNA sequence: TGTGCCAGCACCACTACCAGAGAGACCCAGTACTTC. Translating gives CASTTTRETQYF. Supplemented by reference TRBV7-9 and TRBJ2-5, the full variable domain reads DTGVSQNPRHKITKRGQNVTFRCDPISEHNRLYWYRQTLGQGPEFLTYFQNEAQLEKSRLLSDRFSAERPKGSFSTLEIQRTEQGDSAMYLCASTTTRETQYFGPGTRLLVL.

There are a few counts of this clone. The CDR3 nucleotides are TGTGCCAGCAGTGCTCCCCTCGGGACAGGGGGTAGTATTACTGAGAAACTGTTTTTT. Protein product: CASSAPLGTGGSITEKLFF. The chain combines TRBV28 with TRBJ1-4, with 11 bases that match TRBD1. J gave up 11 bases and V 5 bases, and 22 bases lay outside the gene matches. This CDR3 is built from 19 residues. Germline V gives CDR1 MDHEN, CDR2 SYDVKM. Complete variable domain (other parts from reference TRBV28 and TRBJ1-4): DVKVTQSSRYLVKRTGEKVFLECVQDMDHENMFWYRQDPGLGLRLIYFSYDVKMKEKGDIPEGYSVSREKKERFSLILESASTNQTSMYLCASSAPLGTGGSITEKLFFGSGTQLSVL.

This chain connects TRBV29-1 to TRBJ2-1; 10 bases map to TRBD2. The V gene end was trimmed by 7 bases and the J gene end by 6 bases; junction bases not matched to a gene: 9. Germline lookup yields CDR1 SQVTM and CDR2 ANQGSEA. There are 14 residues in the CDR3. DNA of the CDR3: TGCAGCGAGCAATCTAGCGGGAGCTTCAATGAGCAGTTCTTC. Its protein is CSEQSSGSFNEQFF.

The rearrangement uses TRBV19 and TRBJ2-6; D not certain. CDR1 is LNHDA, CDR2 SQIVND, per germline (reference sequence). There are 15 residues in the CDR3. Trimming cost V 3 bases and J 4 bases, with 10 bases left between them. The CDR3 DNA follows: TGTGCCAGTAGTATCGCCGACACCGGGGCCAACGTCCTGACTTTC. It specifies CASSIADTGANVLTF.

The rearrangement joins TRBV11-2 to TRBJ2-7; perhaps TRBD1 as D (5 bases). Trimming took 4 bases from V and 5 from J, leaving 15 bases between them. There are 14 residues in the CDR3. The germline CDR1 and CDR2 sequences are SGHAT and FQNNGV. The chain's CDR3 is CASSSPGFSNEQYV. The CDR3 DNA follows: TGTGCCAGCAGCTCCCCAGGGTTTTCTAACGAGCAGTACGTC.

This clone showed up just a few times. CDR3 DNA sequence: TGTGCCAGCAGTTCCTACCCTGTCACTGAAGCTTTCTTT. It is translated as CASSSYPVTEAFF. This chain links TRBV28 with TRBJ1-1; D gene unclear. CDR3 length equals 13 residues. Trimming pared 4 bases from V and 4 bases from J, leaving 10 bases between. Germline CDR1 is MDHEN and CDR2 is SYDVKM.

The genes are TRBV2 and TRBJ2-2, with a tentative D call TRBD2 (6 bases). The germline V gene has CDR1 SNHLY and CDR2 FYNNEI. The CDR3 consists of 15 residues. The V end lost 7 bases, the J end lost 0 bases, and 12 bases lay between the germline ends. DNA for the CDR3: TGTGCCAGCAAGGAGGGAAACTCGAACACCGGGGAGCTGTTTTTT. Residues: CASKEGNSNTGELFF.

Regarding this clone: Different DNA sequences within this sample yield the same CDR3. The V gene is TRBV5-5, the J gene TRBJ1-3, with a possible D match to TRBD1 (5 bases). CDR3 size: 16 residues. Germline CDR1 reads SGHKS; CDR2 reads YYEKEE (reference sequence). Trimming removed 2 bases from V and 0 bases from J, with 12 bases in between. DNA for the CDR3: TGTGCCAGCAGCTTAGACAGAGCCTTCTCTGGAAACACCATATATTTT. Residues: CASSLDRAFSGNTIYF.

The sample holds one count of this clone. The chain joins TRBV29-1 to TRBJ1-1, with D possibly being TRBD1 (5 bases). The germline V gene has CDR1 SQVTM and CDR2 ANQGSEA. CDR3 length equals 12 residues. CDR3 sequence: CTGGSPNTEAFF. The CDR3 DNA is TGCACGGGGGGGTCCCCAAACACTGAAGCTTTCTTT.

The chain couples TRBV11-2 to TRBJ1-2; D is undetermined. The CDR3 is 14 amino acids. V was trimmed by 1 base and J by 7 bases, leaving 13 bases between them. The V gene's germline CDR1 is SGHAT and CDR2 FQNNGV. The DNA for the CDR3 is TGTGCCAGCAGCTTAGGTTCAGTCATCAGTGGCTACACCTTC. The encoded protein is CASSLGSVISGYTF.

The genes are TRBV5-5 and TRBJ1-5, with D possibly TRBD1 on 5 matching bases. CDR1 SGHKS and CDR2 YYEKEE come from the germline V gene (reference sequence). Trimming removed 5 bases at V and 3 bases at J, with 15 bases between. CDR3 size: 15 residues. The CDR3 bases are TGTGCCAGCAGTTCACATCGGGGGAACAATCAGCCCCAGCATTTT. Translated, it gives CASSSHRGNNQPQHF.

J is TRBJ2-7 and V is TRBV28, with 9 bases fitting TRBD1. Trimming took 6 bases from V and 0 from J; bases not matched to a gene: 9. There are 16 residues in the CDR3. CDR1 is MDHEN and CDR2 is SYDVKM in the germline V gene. The CDR3 DNA sequence: TGTGCCAGCAGCCTCTCTCGGACAGGGGCCTCCTACGAGCAGTACGTC. Translation gives CASSLSRTGASYEQYV.

This clone was recorded only once. The chain is built from TRBV5-1 and TRBJ2-3; 16 bases are a match to TRBD2. The CDR3 sequence is 19 residues long. Trimming at V came to 5 bases and at J to 4 bases, leaving 13 bases not matched to a gene. Germline V gene data show CDR1 as SGHRS and CDR2 as YFSETQ. The CDR3 loop is CASRPGTSGRAGLADTQYF. For the CDR3, the DNA is TGCGCCAGCAGACCCGGGACTAGCGGGAGGGCCGGTCTGGCAGATACGCAGTATTTT.

The chain couples TRBV5-6 to TRBJ2-3; 7 bases are shared with TRBD1. In germline, CDR1 is SGHDT, CDR2 YYEEEE. With V trimmed by 4 bases and J by 6 bases, 17 bases remained unmatched. The CDR3 covers 17 residues. CDR3 residues: CASSPIRDSILADTQYF. The CDR3 nucleotides read TGTGCCAGCAGCCCGATCCGGGACAGCATATTGGCGGATACGCAGTATTTT.

The rearrangement uses TRBV19 and TRBJ1-3, with D possibly matching TRBD1 (5 bases). V was cut by 4 bases and J by 4 bases, with 11 bases left in between. CDR1 and CDR2 from the germline V gene are LNHDA and SQIVND (reference sequence). The CDR3 consists of 14 residues. For the CDR3, the DNA is TGTGCCAGTAGTACCAGGGTGGCCGGAAACACCATATATTTT. Translating gives CASSTRVAGNTIYF.

The chain employs TRBV7-9 and TRBJ1-6, with TRBD1 matching over 8 bases. The CDR3 contains 14 residues. Germline CDR1 and CDR2: SEHNR and FQNEAQ (reference sequence). V lost 5 bases to trimming and J lost 7 bases; unmatched junction nucleotides: 4. CDR3 coding DNA: TGTGCCAGCAGCCCCTGGACAGGGAATTCACCCCTCCACTTT. This translates into CASSPWTGNSPLHF.

The chain employs TRBV5-1 and TRBJ2-6, with D unresolved. CDR3 length equals 15 residues. V lost 0 bases to trimming and J lost 3 bases, with 7 bases between them. In germline, CDR1 is SGHRS, CDR2 YFSETQ. This CDR3 is CASSLDVVGANVLTF. Written as DNA, the CDR3 is TGCGCCAGCAGCTTGGATGTAGTTGGGGCCAACGTCCTGACTTTC.